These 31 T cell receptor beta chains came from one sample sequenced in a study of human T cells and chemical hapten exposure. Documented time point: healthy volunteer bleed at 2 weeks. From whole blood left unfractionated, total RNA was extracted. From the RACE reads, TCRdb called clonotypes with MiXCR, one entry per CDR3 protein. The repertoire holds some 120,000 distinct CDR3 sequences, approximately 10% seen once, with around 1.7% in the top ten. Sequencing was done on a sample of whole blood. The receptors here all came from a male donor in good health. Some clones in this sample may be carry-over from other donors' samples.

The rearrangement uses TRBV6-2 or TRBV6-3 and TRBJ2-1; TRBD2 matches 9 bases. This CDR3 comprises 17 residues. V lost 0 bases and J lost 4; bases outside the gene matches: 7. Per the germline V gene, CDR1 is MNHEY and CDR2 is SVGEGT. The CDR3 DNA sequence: TGTGCCAGCAGTTACTCCATCTTAGCGGGAGTGTACAATGAGCAGTTCTTC. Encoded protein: CASSYSILAGVYNEQFF.

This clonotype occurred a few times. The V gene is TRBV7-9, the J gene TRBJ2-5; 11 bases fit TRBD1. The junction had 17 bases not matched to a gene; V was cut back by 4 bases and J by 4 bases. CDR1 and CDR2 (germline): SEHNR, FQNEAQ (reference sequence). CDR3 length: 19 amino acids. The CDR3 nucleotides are TGTGCCAGCAGCTCGCGGACAGGGGGCGCACAATTATACTCAGAGACCCAGTACTTC. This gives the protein CASSSRTGGAQLYSETQYF.

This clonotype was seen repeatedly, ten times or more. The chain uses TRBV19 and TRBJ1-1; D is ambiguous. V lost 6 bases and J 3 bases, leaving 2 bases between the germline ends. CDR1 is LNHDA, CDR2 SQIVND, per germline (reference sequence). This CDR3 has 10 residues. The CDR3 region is CASRDTEAFF. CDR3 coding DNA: TGTGCCAGTAGGGACACTGAAGCTTTCTTT. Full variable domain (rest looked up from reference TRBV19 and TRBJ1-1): DGGITQSPKYLFRKEGQNVTLSCEQNLNHDAMYWYRQDPGQGLRLIYYSQIVNDFQKGDIAEGYSVSREKKESFPLTVTSAQKNPTAFYLCASRDTEAFFGQGTRLTVV.

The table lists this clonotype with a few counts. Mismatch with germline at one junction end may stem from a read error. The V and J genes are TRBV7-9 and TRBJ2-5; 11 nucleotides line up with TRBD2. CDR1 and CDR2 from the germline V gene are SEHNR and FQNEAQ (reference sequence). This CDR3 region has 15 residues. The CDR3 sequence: CVSSILAGARETQYF. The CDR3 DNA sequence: TGTGTCAGCAGCATACTAGCGGGAGCAAGGGAGACCCAGTACTTC. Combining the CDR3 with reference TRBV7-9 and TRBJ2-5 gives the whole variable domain DTGVSQNPRHKITKRGQNVTFRCDPISEHNRLYWYRQTLGQGPEFLTYFQNEAQLEKSRLLSDRFSAERPKGSFSTLEIQRTEQGDSAMYLCVSSILAGARETQYFGPGTRLLVL.

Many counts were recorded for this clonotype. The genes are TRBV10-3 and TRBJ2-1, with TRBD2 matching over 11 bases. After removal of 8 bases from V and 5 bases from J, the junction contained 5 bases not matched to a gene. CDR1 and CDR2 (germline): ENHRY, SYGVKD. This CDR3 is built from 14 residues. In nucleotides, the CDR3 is TGTGCCATCCAAACTAGCGGGAGTAACAATGAGCAGTTCTTC. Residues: CAIQTSGSNNEQFF.

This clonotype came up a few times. CDR3 in amino acids: CASSPLGGQTYEQYF. For the CDR3, the DNA is TGTGCCAGCAGCCCCCTCGGGGGGCAAACCTACGAGCAGTACTTC. This chain connects TRBV12-3 or TRBV12-4 to TRBJ2-7, with a possible D match to TRBD2 (7 bases). The length of the CDR3 is 15 residues. The germline V and J ends were trimmed by 6 bases and 2 bases, with 17 bases remaining between them.

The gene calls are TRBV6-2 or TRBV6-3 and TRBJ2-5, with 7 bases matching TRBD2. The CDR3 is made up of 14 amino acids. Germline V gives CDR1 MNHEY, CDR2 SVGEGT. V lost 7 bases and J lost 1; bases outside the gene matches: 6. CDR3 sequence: CASIPGTTQETQYF. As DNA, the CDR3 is TGTGCCAGCATACCAGGGACTACCCAAGAGACCCAGTACTTC.

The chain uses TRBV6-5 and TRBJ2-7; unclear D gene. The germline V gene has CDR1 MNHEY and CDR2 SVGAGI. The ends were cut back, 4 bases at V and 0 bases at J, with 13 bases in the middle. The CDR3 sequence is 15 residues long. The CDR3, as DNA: TGTGCCAGCAGTTTGGGGTCTTCCATCTCCTACGAGCAGTACTTC. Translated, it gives CASSLGSSISYEQYF.

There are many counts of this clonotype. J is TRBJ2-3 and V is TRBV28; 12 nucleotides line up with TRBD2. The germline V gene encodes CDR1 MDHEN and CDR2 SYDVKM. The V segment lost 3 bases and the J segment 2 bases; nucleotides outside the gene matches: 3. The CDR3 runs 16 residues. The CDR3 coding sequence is TGTGCCAGCAGTTTCCCTAGCGGGGGGGCCACAGATACGCAGTATTTT. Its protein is CASSFPSGGATDTQYF.

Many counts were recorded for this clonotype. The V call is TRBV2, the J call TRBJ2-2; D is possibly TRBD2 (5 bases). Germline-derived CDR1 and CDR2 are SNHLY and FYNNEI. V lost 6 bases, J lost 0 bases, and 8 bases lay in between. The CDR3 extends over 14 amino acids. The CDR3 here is CASRTTTNTGELFF. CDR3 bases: TGTGCCAGCAGGACTACTACGAACACCGGGGAGCTGTTTTTT.

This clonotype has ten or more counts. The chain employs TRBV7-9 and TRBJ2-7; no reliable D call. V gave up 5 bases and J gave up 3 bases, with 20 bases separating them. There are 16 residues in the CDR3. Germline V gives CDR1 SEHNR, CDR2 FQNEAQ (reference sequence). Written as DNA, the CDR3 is TGTGCCAGCAGCCCCGGACCGAAAGCCACTCACTACGAGCAGTACTTC. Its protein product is CASSPGPKATHYEQYF.

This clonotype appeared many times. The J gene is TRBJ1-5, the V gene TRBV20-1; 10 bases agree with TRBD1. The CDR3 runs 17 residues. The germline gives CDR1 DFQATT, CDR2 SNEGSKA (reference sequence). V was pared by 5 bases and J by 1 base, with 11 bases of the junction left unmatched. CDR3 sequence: CSAGKGQGFSSNQPQHF. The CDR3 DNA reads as TGCAGTGCTGGTAAGGGACAGGGGTTTTCAAGCAATCAGCCCCAGCATTTT.

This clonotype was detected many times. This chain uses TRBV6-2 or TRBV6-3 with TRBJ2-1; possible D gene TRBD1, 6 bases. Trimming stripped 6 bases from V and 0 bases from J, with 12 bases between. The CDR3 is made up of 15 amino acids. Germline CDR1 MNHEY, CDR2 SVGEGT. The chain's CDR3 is CASSLQGPSYNEQFF. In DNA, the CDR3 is TGTGCCAGCAGCCTCCAGGGGCCCTCCTACAATGAGCAGTTCTTC.

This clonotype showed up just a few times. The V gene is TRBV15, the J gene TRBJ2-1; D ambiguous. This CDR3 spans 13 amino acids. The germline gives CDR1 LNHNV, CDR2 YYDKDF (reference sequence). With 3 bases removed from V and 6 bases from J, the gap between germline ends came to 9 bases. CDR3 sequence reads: CATSSRPVNEQFF. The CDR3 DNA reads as TGTGCCACCAGCAGTCGTCCGGTCAATGAGCAGTTCTTC.

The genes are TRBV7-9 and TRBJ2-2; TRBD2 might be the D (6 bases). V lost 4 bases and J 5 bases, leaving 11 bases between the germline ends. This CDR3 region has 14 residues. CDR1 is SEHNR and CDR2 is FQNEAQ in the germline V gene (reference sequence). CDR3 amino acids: CASSYRGRTGELFF. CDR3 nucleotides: TGTGCCAGCAGCTACCGGGGGAGAACCGGGGAGCTGTTTTTT.

CDR3 nucleotide sequence: TGCAGTGCTAGAAGGCAGGAGTCAATGAACACTGAAGCTTTCTTT. Protein product: CSARRQESMNTEAFF. The chain uses TRBV20-1 and TRBJ1-1; D call uncertain. Germline loops: CDR1 DFQATT, CDR2 SNEGSKA (reference sequence). The length of the CDR3 is 15 residues. V lost 2 bases and J 0 bases, leaving 13 bases between the germline ends.

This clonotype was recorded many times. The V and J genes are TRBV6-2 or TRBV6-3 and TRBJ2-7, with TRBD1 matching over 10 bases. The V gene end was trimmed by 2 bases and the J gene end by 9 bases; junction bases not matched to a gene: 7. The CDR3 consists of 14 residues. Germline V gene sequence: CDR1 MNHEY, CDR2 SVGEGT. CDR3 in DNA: TGTGCCAGCAGTTACGGGGACAGGGGATCGGTGCAGTACTTC. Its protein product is CASSYGDRGSVQYF.

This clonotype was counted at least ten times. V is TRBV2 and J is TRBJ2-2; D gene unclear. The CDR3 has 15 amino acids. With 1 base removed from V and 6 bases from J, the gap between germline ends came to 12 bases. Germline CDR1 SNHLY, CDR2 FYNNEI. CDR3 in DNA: TGTGCCAGCAGTGAAGGAAAAGGTTTCGCCGGGGAGCTGTTTTTT. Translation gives CASSEGKGFAGELFF.

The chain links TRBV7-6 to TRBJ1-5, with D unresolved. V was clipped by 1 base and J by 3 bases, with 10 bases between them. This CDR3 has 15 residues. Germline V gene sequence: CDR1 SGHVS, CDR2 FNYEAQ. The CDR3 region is CASSLVPGDNQPQHF. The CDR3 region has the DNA TGTGCCAGCAGCTTAGTACCCGGGGACAATCAGCCCCAGCATTTT.

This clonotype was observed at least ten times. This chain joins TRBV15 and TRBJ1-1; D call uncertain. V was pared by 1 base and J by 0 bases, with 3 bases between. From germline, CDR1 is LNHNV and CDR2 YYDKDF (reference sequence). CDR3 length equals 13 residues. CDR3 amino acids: CATSRGMNTEAFF. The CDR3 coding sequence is TGTGCCACCAGCAGAGGTATGAACACTGAAGCTTTCTTT.

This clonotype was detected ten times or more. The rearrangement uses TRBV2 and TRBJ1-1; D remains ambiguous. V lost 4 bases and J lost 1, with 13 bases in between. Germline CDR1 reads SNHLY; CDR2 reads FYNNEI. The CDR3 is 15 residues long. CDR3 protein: CASSVRGLGNTEAFF. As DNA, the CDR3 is TGTGCCAGCAGTGTACGGGGTCTGGGGAACACTGAAGCTTTCTTT.

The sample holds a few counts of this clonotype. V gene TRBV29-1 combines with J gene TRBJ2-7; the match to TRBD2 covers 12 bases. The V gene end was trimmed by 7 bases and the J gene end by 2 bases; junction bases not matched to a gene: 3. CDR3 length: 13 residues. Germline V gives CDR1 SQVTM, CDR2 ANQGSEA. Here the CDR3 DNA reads TGCAGCGCCCGACTAGCGGGGGCCTACGAGCAGTACTTC. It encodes CSARLAGAYEQYF.

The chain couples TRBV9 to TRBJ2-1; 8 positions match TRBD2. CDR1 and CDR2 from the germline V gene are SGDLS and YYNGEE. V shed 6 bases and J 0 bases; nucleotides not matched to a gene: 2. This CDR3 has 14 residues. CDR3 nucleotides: TGTGCCAGCACCGGGACTAGCTCCTACAATGAGCAGTTCTTC. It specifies CASTGTSSYNEQFF. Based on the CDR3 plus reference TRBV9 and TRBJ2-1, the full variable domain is DSGVTQTPKHLITATGQRVTLRCSPRSGDLSVYWYQQSLDQGLQFLIQYYNGEERAKGNILERFSAQQFPDLHSELNLSSLELGDSALYFCASTGTSSYNEQFFGPGTRLTVL.

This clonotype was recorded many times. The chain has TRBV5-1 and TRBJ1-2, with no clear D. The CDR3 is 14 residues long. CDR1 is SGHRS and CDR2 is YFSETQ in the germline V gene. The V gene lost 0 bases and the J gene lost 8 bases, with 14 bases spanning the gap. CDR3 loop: CASSLETHRGGYTF. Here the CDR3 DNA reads TGCGCCAGCAGCTTGGAAACCCACCGCGGGGGCTACACCTTC.

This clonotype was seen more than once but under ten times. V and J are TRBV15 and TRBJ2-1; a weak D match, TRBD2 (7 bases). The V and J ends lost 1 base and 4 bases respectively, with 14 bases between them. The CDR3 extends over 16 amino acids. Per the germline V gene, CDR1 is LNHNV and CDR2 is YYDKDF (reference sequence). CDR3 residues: CATSRGEGGEYNEQFF. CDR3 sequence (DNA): TGTGCCACCAGCAGAGGGGAGGGGGGGGAGTACAATGAGCAGTTCTTC. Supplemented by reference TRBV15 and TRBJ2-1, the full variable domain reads DAMVIQNPRYQVTQFGKPVTLSCSQTLNHNVMYWYQQKSSQAPKLLFHYYDKDFNNEADTPDNFQSRRPNTSFCFLDIRSPGLGDTAMYLCATSRGEGGEYNEQFFGPGTRLTVL.

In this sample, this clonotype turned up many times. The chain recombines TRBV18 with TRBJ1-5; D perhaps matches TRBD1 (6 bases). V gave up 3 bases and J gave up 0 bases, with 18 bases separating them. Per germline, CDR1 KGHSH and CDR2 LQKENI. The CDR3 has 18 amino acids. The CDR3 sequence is CASSPRPTGIYSNQPQHF. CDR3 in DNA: TGTGCCAGCTCACCCCGCCCAACAGGGATTTATAGCAATCAGCCCCAGCATTTT.

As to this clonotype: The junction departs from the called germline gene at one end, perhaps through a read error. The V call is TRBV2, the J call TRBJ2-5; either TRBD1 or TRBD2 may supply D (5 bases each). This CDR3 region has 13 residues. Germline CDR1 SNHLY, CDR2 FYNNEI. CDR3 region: CTSGARGQETQYF. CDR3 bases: TGTACCAGCGGTGCTAGGGGCCAAGAGACCCAGTACTTC.

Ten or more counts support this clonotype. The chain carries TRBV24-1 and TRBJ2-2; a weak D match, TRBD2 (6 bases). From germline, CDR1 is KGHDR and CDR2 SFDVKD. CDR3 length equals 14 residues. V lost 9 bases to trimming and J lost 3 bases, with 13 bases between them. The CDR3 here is CATAGTMDTGELFF. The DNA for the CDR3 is TGTGCCACCGCGGGGACGATGGACACCGGGGAGCTGTTTTTT.

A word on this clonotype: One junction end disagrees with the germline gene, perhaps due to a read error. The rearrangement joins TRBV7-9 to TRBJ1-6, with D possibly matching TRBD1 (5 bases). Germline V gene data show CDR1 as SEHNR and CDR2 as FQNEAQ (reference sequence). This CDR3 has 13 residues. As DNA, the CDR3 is TGTGTCAGCAGCCCAGGGATCGATTCACCCCTCCACTTT. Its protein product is CVSSPGIDSPLHF. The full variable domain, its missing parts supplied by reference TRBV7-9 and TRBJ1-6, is DTGVSQNPRHKITKRGQNVTFRCDPISEHNRLYWYRQTLGQGPEFLTYFQNEAQLEKSRLLSDRFSAERPKGSFSTLEIQRTEQGDSAMYLCVSSPGIDSPLHFGNGTRLTVT.

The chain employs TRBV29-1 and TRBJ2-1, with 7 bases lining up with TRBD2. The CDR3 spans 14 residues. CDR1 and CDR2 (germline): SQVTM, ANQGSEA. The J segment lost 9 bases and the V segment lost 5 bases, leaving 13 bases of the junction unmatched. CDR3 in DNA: TGCAGCGTTTCCGGACTAGTCATTGGCGGTGAGCAGTTCTTC. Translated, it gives CSVSGLVIGGEQFF.

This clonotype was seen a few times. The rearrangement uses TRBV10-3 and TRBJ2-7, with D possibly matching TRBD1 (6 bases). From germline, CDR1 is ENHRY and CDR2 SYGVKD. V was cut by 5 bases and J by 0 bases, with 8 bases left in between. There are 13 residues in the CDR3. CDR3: CAISRDNSYEQYF. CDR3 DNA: TGTGCCATCAGTAGGGACAACTCCTACGAGCAGTACTTC.